The clone carrying this T cell receptor beta chain was counted a few times. MiXCR, run by TCRdb on the RT-PCR reads, gives a single entry per CDR3 protein. The sample has some 540,000 distinct CDR3 sequences, around a quarter seen once. The data originate from a study of response to subunit inactivated influenza vaccine. The CDR3 runs to 20 residues. Per the germline V gene, CDR1 is SGHTA and CDR2 is FQGTGA. V lost 4 bases to trimming and J lost 8 bases, with 32 bases between them. The data were also submitted as part of a second study, on T cells expressing NK-cell markers. That investigation notes: UMI-tagged 5'RACE template switching yielded the TCR beta cDNA.

Here the sequenced sample was CD4+ T cells sorted from PBMCs, taken roughly 12 days after vaccination. This TCR was recovered from a man in his fifties or sixties who received an inactivated influenza vaccine. V and J are TRBV7-3 and TRBJ2-2; D remains unclear. The CDR3 bases are TGTGCCAGCAGCTCCAAACCACCGCATTCCTTTGACGCTTCATCGGGGGAGCTGTTTTTT. It specifies CASSSKPPHSFDASSGELFF.